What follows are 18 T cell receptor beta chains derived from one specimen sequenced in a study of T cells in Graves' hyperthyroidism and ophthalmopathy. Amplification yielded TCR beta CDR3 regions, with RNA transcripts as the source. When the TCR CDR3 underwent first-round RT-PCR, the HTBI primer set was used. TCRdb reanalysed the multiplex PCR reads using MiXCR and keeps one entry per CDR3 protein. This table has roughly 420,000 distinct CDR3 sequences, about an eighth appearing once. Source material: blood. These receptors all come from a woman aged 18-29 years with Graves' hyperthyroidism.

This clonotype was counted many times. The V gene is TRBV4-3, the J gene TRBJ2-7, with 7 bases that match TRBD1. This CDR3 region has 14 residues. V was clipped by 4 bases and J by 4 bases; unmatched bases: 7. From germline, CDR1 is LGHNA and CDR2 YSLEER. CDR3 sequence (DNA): TGCGCCAGCAGCCCAGATACAGGGGAGTACGAGCAGTACTTC. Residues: CASSPDTGEYEQYF.

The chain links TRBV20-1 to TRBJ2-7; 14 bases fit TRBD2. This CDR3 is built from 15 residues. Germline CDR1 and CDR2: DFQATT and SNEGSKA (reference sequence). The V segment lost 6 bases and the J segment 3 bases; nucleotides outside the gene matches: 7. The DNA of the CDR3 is TGCAGTGCCCAGGGAGGACTAGCGGGAGGCTACGAGCAGTACTTC. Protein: CSAQGGLAGGYEQYF.

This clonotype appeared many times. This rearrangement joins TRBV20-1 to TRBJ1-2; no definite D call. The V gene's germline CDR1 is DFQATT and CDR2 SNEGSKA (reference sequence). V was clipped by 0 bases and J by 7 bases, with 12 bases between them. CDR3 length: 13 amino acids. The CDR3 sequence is CSARDPRSLGYTF. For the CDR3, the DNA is TGCAGTGCTAGAGACCCTAGGAGCCTTGGCTACACCTTC.

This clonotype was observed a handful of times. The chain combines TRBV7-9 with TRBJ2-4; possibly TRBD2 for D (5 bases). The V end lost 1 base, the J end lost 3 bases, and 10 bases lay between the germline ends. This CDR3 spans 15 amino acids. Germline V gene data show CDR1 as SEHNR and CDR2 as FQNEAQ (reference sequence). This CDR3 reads CASSLEGLGKNIQYF. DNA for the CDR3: TGTGCCAGCAGCTTAGAAGGACTCGGCAAAAACATTCAGTACTTC.

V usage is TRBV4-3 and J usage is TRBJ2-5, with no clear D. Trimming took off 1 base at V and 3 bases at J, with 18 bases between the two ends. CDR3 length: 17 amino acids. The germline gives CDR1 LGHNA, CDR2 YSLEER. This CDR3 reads CASSQGLGGTAKETQYF. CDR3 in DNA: TGCGCCAGCAGCCAAGGACTTGGCGGCACAGCAAAAGAGACCCAGTACTTC.

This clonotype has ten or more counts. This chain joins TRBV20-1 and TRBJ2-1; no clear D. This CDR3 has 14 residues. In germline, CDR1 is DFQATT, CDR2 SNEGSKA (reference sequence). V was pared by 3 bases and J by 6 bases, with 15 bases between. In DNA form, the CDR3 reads TGCAGTGCTAGGGGTAACCGCCACAGCAATGAGCAGTTCTTC. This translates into CSARGNRHSNEQFF.

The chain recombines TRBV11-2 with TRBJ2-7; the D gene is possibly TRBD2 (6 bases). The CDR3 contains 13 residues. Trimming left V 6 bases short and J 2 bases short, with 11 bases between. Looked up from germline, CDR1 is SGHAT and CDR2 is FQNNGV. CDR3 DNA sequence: TGTGCCAGCAGGTCTACGGGGGCCTACGAGCAGTACTTC. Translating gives CASRSTGAYEQYF.

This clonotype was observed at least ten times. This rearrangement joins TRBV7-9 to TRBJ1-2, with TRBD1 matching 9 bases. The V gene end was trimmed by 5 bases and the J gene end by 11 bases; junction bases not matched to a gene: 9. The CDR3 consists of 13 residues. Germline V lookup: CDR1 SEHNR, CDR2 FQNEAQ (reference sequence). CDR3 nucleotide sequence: TGTGCCAGCAGCCCTAGCGGACAGGGGTTGTACACCTTC. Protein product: CASSPSGQGLYTF. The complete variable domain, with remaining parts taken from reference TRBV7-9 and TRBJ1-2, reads DTGVSQNPRHKITKRGQNVTFRCDPISEHNRLYWYRQTLGQGPEFLTYFQNEAQLEKSRLLSDRFSAERPKGSFSTLEIQRTEQGDSAMYLCASSPSGQGLYTFGSGTRLTVV.

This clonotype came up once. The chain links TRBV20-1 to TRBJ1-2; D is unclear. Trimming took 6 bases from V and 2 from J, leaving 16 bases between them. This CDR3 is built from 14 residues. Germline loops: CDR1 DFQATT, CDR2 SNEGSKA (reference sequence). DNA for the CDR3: TGCAGTGCAGCCAGACCAACGGAGAACTATGGCTACACCTTC. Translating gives CSAARPTENYGYTF.

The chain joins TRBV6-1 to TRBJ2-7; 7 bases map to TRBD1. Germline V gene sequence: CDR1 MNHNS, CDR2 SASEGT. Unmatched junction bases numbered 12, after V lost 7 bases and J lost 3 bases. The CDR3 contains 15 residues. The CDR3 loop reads CASKRVWTGNYEQYF. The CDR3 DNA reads TGTGCCAGCAAGAGGGTTTGGACAGGTAACTACGAGCAGTACTTC.

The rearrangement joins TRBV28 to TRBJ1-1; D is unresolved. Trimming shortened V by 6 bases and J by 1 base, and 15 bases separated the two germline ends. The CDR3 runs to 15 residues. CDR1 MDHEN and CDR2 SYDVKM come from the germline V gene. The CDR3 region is CASSRYKKGNTEAFF. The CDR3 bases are TGTGCCAGCAGCCGGTATAAGAAAGGGAACACTGAAGCTTTCTTT.

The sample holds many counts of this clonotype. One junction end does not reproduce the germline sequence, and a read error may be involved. Here the CDR3 DNA reads TGTGCCAGCAGCTCCGCGGGTCGCTACAATGAGCAGTCCTTC. Amino acids: CASSSAGRYNEQSF. The rearrangement uses TRBV7-2 and TRBJ2-1; TRBD2 might be the D (5 bases). Germline CDR1 reads SGHTA; CDR2 reads FQGNSA. There are 14 residues in the CDR3.

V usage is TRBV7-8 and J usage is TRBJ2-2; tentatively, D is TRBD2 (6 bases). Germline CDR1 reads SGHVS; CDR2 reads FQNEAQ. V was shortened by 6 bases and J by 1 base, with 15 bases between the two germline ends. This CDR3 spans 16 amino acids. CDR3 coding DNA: TGTGCCAGCAGTTCAACTAGCCCGATGAACACCGGGGAGCTGTTTTTT. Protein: CASSSTSPMNTGELFF.

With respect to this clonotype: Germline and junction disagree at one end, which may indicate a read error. CDR3: CASSPRAGPNEQFF. The CDR3 DNA sequence: TGCGCCAGCAGTCCAAGGGCAGGGCCCAATGAGCAGTTCTTC. The V and J genes are TRBV13 and TRBJ2-1; D perhaps matches TRBD1 (5 bases). The CDR3 runs 14 residues. CDR1 and CDR2 (germline): PRHDT, FYEKMQ (reference sequence).

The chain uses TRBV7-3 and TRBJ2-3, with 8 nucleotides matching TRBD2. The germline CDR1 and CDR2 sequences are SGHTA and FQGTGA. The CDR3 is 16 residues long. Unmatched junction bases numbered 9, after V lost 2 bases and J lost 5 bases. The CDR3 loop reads CASSLAPGGVGDTQYF. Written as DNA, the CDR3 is TGTGCCAGCAGCTTAGCCCCGGGAGGGGTTGGAGATACGCAGTATTTT.

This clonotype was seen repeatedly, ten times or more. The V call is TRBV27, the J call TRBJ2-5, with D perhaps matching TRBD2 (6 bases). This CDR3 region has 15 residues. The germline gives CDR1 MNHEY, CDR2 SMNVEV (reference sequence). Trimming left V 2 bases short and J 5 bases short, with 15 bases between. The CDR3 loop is CASSLGGVYKETQYF. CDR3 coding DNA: TGTGCCAGCAGTTTAGGAGGGGTTTATAAGGAGACCCAGTACTTC.

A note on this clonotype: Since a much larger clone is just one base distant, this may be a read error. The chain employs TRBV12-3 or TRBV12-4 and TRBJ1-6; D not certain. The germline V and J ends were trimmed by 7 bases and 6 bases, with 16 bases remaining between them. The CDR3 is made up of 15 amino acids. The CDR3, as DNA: TGTGCCAGCACCTCGGGGAGGGAGCCTAATTCACCCCTCCACTTT. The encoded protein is CASTSGREPNSPLHF.

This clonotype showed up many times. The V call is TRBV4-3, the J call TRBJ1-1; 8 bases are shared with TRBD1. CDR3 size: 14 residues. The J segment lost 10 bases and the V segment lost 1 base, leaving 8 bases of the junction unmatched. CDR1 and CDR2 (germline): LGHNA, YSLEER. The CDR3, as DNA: TGCGCCAGCAGCCAAGCTGCCAGGACAGGGAGAGCTTTCTTT. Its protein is CASSQAARTGRAFF.